The clone carrying this T cell receptor (beta chain) was observed a handful of times. Antigen: not known. This sample was included in a study of identical twins. Study observations and caveats: Instead of following the same donors, the conclusions were based on cross-sectional statistical analysis.

This CDR3 has 15 amino acids. Germline loops: CDR1 SGHRS, CDR2 YFSETQ. J gave up 5 bases and V 0 bases, and 5 bases lay outside the gene matches. A single record per CDR3 protein comes from TCRdb applying MiXCR to the 5' RACE reads. The repertoire holds about 550,000 distinct CDR3 sequences, with approximately 20% as singletons. These records were also assigned to another study, of yellow fever vaccine responses in identical twins.

The TCR originated in a woman between 18 and 29 years old in good health. The specimen was CD4+ T cells sorted from blood. V is TRBV5-1 and J is TRBJ2-7; 10 nucleotides line up with TRBD1. CDR3 sequence (DNA): TGCGCCAGCAGCTTGGCACCGGGACAGGGGAACGAGCAGTACTTC. It codes for CASSLAPGQGNEQYF. The whole variable domain, filled in from reference TRBV5-1 and TRBJ2-7, reads KAGVTQTPRYLIKTRGQQVTLSCSPISGHRSVSWYQQTPGQGLQFLFEYFSETQRNKGNFPGRFSGRQFSNSRSEMNVSTLELGDSALYLCASSLAPGQGNEQYFGPGTRLTVT.